A selection of T cell receptor beta chains follows, all from one sample in a study of T-cell memory formation after mild COVID-19. TCRdb reanalysed the 5' RACE reads using MiXCR and keeps one entry per CDR3 protein. The repertoire holds around 390,000 distinct CDR3 sequences, around a sixth seen once, with roughly a fifth in the top ten. Sequences were obtained from PBMCs or a T cell subset sorted from them (not recorded which). The origin of the receptors is a young man who had mild COVID-19 (a few samples of this study predate the infection). Cell type and time point are not known. Both conserved end residues are part of each CDR3. D genes are given only for firm matches. Rows give clone size only sometimes, using once, few, many, or a class for an expanded clone.

>TRBJ2-1|.|TRBD2|TRBV20-1
TGCAGTGCTAGGCCTTCTCCCCAAAGCGGGGCATCCTACAATGAGCAGTTCTTC
CSARPSPQSGASYNEQFF
>TRBJ1-1|few|TRBD1|TRBV5-5
TGTGCCAGCAGCTTGTCTTACAGACAGGGTCGTACTGAAGCTTTCTTT
CASSLSYRQGRTEAFF
>TRBJ2-5|.|TRBD1|TRBV11-2
TGTGCCAGCAGCTACACAGGGGGCGGAGAGACCCAGTACTTC
CASSYTGGGETQYF
>TRBJ2-1|.|TRBD1|TRBV5-1
TGCGCCAGCAGCTTGGGGCCGGGGGGACAGGGGTACAATGAGCAGTTCTTC
CASSLGPGGQGYNEQFF
>TRBJ1-4|few|.|TRBV14
TGTGCCAGCAATCGGGGCGGTGAAAAACTGTTTTTT
CASNRGGEKLFF
>TRBJ1-5|.|.|TRBV6-2/TRBV6-3
TGTGCCAGCAGAAAAGGGGGGACGGGAAGCAATCAGCCCCAGCATTTT
CASRKGGTGSNQPQHF
>TRBJ2-5|few|TRBD1|TRBV5-1
TGCGCCAGCCTAGGACAGGAACAAGAGACCCAGTACTTC
CASLGQEQETQYF
>TRBJ1-1|.|.|TRBV5-1
TGCGCCAGCAGCCCAGGCGCCGCAGACACTGAAGCTTTCTTT
CASSPGAADTEAFF
>TRBJ2-7|few|.|TRBV9
TGTGCCAGTGGGACATCCTACGAGCAGTACTTC
CASGTSYEQYF
>TRBJ2-2|many|.|TRBV7-2
TGCGCCAGCAGCCTCACGGTGAACACCGGGGAGCTGTTTTTT
CASSLTVNTGELFF
>TRBJ1-2|.|TRBD1|TRBV29-1
TGCAGCGTTGATGGGACAGGACTTTCGGTAGCTAACTATGGCTACACCTTC
CSVDGTGLSVANYGYTF
>TRBJ1-2|few|TRBD1|TRBV5-1
TGCGCCAGCAGCTTGCTCCTCGGGACAGAGTATGGCTACACCTTC
CASSLLLGTEYGYTF
>TRBJ1-6|.|.|TRBV7-2
TGTGCCAGCACCGGGGGCTATAATTCACCCCTCCACTTT
CASTGGYNSPLHF